This TCR beta chain is drawn from a study of cytomegalovirus exposure and HLA in healthy donors. Study-level points and caveats: Reportedly, a later analysis found an Asian-associated ancestry cluster had fewer N-insertions than the approximately 700-donor mean.

This CDR3 comprises 15 residues. Germline V lookup: CDR1 SNHLY, CDR2 FYNNEI. The J segment lost 3 bases and the V segment lost 6 bases, leaving 5 bases of the junction unmatched. This clone has only a few counts. No antigen is known for it. PCR used 60 Vbeta primers and 13 Jbeta primers. TCRdb keeps only in-frame clones here, not all; method: immunoSEQ multiplex PCR. The sample yields 100,000 to 150,000 clones, over 70% seen once. Specimen: PBMCs. The sequence derives from a middle-aged man in good health and CMV-seropositive. This rearrangement joins TRBV2 to TRBJ1-5; 10 bases line up with TRBD1. The chain's CDR3 is CASRPGTGDNQPQHF. The CDR3 region has the DNA TGTGCCAGCAGGCCCGGGACAGGGGACAATCAGCCCCAGCATTTT.